This paragraph covers one TCR beta chain sequence. This record belongs to a study of Ad26.COV2.S vaccination and SARS-CoV-2 variants. Treatment specified: roughly 19 received Ad26.COV2.S at low or high dose, single or two shots; 5 received placebo; per-sample allocation not given. Material that was analyzed had been drawn on day 63 after the first vaccine or placebo injection. Method: immunoSEQ multiplex PCR; TCRdb's copy keeps in-frame clones and lacks some. In the table there are under 400,000 clones, roughly 84% of which are singletons. Germline V gene lookup returns CDR1 SEHNR and CDR2 FQNEAQ (reference sequence). The J segment lost 6 bases and the V segment lost 11 bases, leaving 10 bases of the junction unmatched. This CDR3 has 14 residues.

The TCR was taken from a person between 18 and 65 years old who received the Ad26.COV2.S COVID-19 vaccine or a placebo. This chain connects TRBV7-9 to TRBJ2-2, with 9 bases matching TRBD2. This sample comprised peripheral blood, obtained in a trial of Ad26.COV2.S vaccine versus placebo. DNA for the CDR3: TGTGCCCTAAGAGGCCTAGCGGGGTCCGGGGAGCTGTTTTTT. Translating it yields CALRGLAGSGELFF.